This TCR beta chain was captured in a study of blood T cells in healthy people across ages. This clonotype was picked up a small number of times. V was cut by 1 base and J by 1 base, with 11 bases left in between. This CDR3 region has 16 residues. CDR1 and CDR2 (germline): MGHDK, SYGVNS. Next came a second PCR, run for about 7 to 12 cycles, which used a sample-barcoded 5' primer along with a J-beta primer mix. Every cDNA was tagged by a template-switch adaptor with 12 random nucleotides. Each CDR3 protein gets one entry after TCRdb re-called the 5' RACE reads with MiXCR. The sample lists about 730,000 distinct CDR3 sequences; roughly 44% were seen once.

The TCR sequence derives from a woman aged 60 to 75 in good health. The sample comprised blood. This sequence joins TRBV25-1 and TRBJ1-5; no firm D call. CDR3 sequence: CASSECSPPSNQPQHF. The CDR3 region has the DNA TGTGCCAGCAGTGAATGTAGCCCCCCCAGCAATCAGCCCCAGCATTTT.